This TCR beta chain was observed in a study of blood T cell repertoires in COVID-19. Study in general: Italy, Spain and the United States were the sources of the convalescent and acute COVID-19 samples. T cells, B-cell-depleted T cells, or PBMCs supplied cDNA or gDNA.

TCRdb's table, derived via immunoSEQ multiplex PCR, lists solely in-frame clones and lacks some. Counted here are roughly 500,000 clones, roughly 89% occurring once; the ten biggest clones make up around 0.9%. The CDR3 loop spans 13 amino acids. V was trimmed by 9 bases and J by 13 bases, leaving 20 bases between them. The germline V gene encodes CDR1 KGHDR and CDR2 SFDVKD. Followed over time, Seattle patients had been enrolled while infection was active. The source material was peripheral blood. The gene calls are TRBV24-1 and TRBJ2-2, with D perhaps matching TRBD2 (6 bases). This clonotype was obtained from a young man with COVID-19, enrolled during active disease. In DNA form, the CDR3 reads TGTGCCACCTCGGGGGAGCCCTCCTTTGTGCTGTTTTTT. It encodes CATSGEPSFVLFF.